This T cell receptor (beta chain) was recovered during a study of vaccination and CD4 T cells after COVID-19 (dated by TCRdb to the early 2020s). With regard to the full study: SARS-CoV-2 positivity had been established in the convalescent patients by nasal swab PCR, and mild disease was recorded in several of these patients and severe disease in one. For stimulating the cultures, overlapping spike peptide pools were used, derived from SARS-CoV-2 as well as from the common cold coronaviruses HCoV-NL63, HCoV-OC43 and HCoV-229E. In 9 to 11 COVID-19 convalescent patients and a few infection-naive healthy vaccine recipients, researchers compared the spike-specific CD4+ TCR repertoire from before mRNA vaccination with the repertoire from after. Post-COVID blood samples from convalescent patients were collected a median of roughly 100 days after diagnosis, with a range of roughly 30 to 170 days. Participants received two doses of either the Pfizer-BioNTech BNT162b2 vaccine (n=8) or the Moderna mRNA-1273 vaccine (n=2). The time from the second vaccine dose to post-vaccine blood sampling had a median of around 72 days and ranged from roughly 13 to 241 days. Control cultures received a CEFX viral epitope pool as the positive control, an HIV-1 Nef peptide pool as the negative control, or no peptide. The convalescent cohort comprised six males and four females, including two Hispanic individuals, seven Caucasians, two Asians and one multiracial person. Points the paper makes about the study in general: In convalescent patients, a median approximately 89% of post-vaccine SARS-CoV-2-reactive clones were detected only after vaccination, suggesting vaccine-specific priming. In convalescent patients, nearly all vaccine-specific clones (304 of 307) were found to be mono-reactive for SARS-CoV-2 spike rather than cross-reactive with common cold coronaviruses. Relatively few convalescent patients were included in the study, and early timepoints after natural infection were not analyzed. The median number of SARS-CoV-2-reactive clonotypes rose from about 23 after infection to 38 after vaccination, but the change was not significant.

Including the terminal cysteine and phenylalanine, the CDR3 comprises 14 residues. Here the CDR3 DNA is all that survives: 42 bases in frame from base 1. The germline V gene sets CDR1 to SGHNT and CDR2 to YENEEA. Clipping removes 3 bases from V and 5 bases from J, with 3 as the unmatched junction base count. This clonotype was detected only a few times. The clone's antigen remains unknown. Per-nucleotide qualities are absent, and no much larger clonotype sits a single base away. Libraries were constructed by PCR. TCR sequencing of DNA from cultured CD4+ T cells used the Oncomine TCR Beta short-read assay at the Johns Hopkins FTIC core. The QIAamp micro DNA kit was used to extract genomic DNA from the cultured CD4+ T cells. The Oncomine TCR Beta libraries from cultured CD4+ T cells were pooled using unique dual indexes and then sequenced on an Illumina iSeq 100. Per the authors' processing: Non-productive sequences were removed, and CDR3s that did not start with C, did not end with F or W, or were shorter than 7 amino acids were discarded. Antigen-specific clonotypes were identified using the MANAFEST web application through comparison of peptide-stimulated wells with reference and other culture wells. An FDR below 0.05, an odds ratio above 5, and a productive frequency above 0.1% in at least two of three replicate wells were required for clones to be considered positive. Clonotypes that were significantly expanded in both SARS-CoV-2 spike wells and at least one common cold coronavirus spike condition were defined as cross-reactive. Similarity between CDR3 sequences was evaluated in R version 3.6.1 using Levenshtein distances (stringdist) and unrooted phylogenetic trees (ape). TCRdb took the public reads, trimmed them with fastp at Q25, ran MiXCR for clone calling and kept in-frame beta chains. Under each unique CDR3 protein, matching rows form one entry showing the most common genes and DNA. The V and J calls reflect TCRdb's pipeline rather than the authors' work. For this sample there are 14,000 to 15,000 distinct CDR3 sequences; 40% to 60% appear just once. In total, the top ten clones hold roughly 12% of the sample.

Explained via the paper, the treatment or condition label denotes: roughly 10-day PBMC culture with coronavirus spike peptide pools or control peptides (ViraFEST assay). The study used the ViraFEST assay, which expanded antigen-specific T cells with peptide pools and then identified expanded clonotypes by TCR sequencing. The positive SARS-CoV-2 PCR tests of the convalescent patients were dated from March to December 2020, before the Alpha, Beta and Delta variants emerged in the United States. Each well held about 2.2 million PBMCs cultured in IMDM containing about 5% human AB serum and roughly 10 IU/ml IL-2, with about 10 ug/ml peptide pools added. Half of the culture medium was replaced with fresh IL-2-containing medium on days 3 and 7. CD4+ T cells were isolated after roughly 9 days of culture through negative selection using the EasySep CD4+ T cell isolation kit. PBMCs were separated from whole blood using Ficoll-Paque Plus gradient centrifugation and then either used fresh or cryopreserved at -140C. Culture conditions were generally each tested in triplicate wells.

The V and J genes are TRBV11-3 and TRBJ1-5; the junction holds 8 bases that match TRBD1. This clonotype was sampled from a human donor who had recovered from COVID-19. Material for sequencing was CD4+ T cells from blood, cultured in vitro. The nucleotide sequence is TGTGCCAGCAGCTTGCAGGGGGCACATCAGCCCCAGCATTTT. It is translated as CASSLQGAHQPQHF.